The 18 T cell receptor beta chains presented below share a single source sample, sequenced in a study of glioma-infiltrating T cells. The iRepertoire nested amplicon-rescue multiplex PCR amplified TCR alpha and beta CDR3s from RNA. From the multiplex PCR reads, TCRdb called clonotypes with MiXCR, one entry per CDR3 protein. The data show 160,000 or so distinct CDR3 sequences, with around 40% seen just once and 5.2% held by the top ten. Sequenced input: glioma tissue, nonneoplastic brain tissue, or PBMCs (not recorded which). The receptors shown here come from a human donor with low-grade glioma or glioblastoma, undergoing nonglioma brain surgery, or in good health (not recorded which).

A remark on this clonotype: Since a much larger clone is just one base distant, this may be a read error. The chain links TRBV28 to TRBJ2-7; D may be TRBD1 or TRBD2 (5 bases each). The CDR3 consists of 14 residues. Germline V CDR1 and CDR2: MDHEN, SYDVKM. CDR3 sequence (DNA): TGTGCCAGCAGTTTGTCGGGACCCTCCGGGGAGCATTACTTC. Translation gives CASSLSGPSGEHYF.

This clonotype was seen repeatedly, ten times or more. The chain couples TRBV20-1 to TRBJ1-6, with D possibly matching TRBD1 (5 bases). The V gene lost 0 bases and the J gene lost 7 bases, with 10 bases spanning the gap. Germline-derived CDR1 and CDR2 are DFQATT and SNEGSKA (reference sequence). The CDR3 runs to 14 residues. CDR3 bases: TGCAGTGCTAGAGAGGGGGGGTTAAATTCACCCCTCCACTTT. Protein product: CSAREGGLNSPLHF.

The rearrangement joins TRBV30 to TRBJ1-5; D uncertain. V dropped 2 bases and J dropped 0 bases, with 11 bases sitting between them. The CDR3 is made up of 15 amino acids. Germline-derived CDR1 and CDR2 are GTSNPN and SVGIG (reference sequence). CDR3 region: CAWSPPIDSNQPQHF. The CDR3 nucleotides are TGTGCCTGGAGTCCTCCCATCGATAGCAATCAGCCCCAGCATTTT.

This clonotype was seen a few times. A read error may explain this, as a much larger clone is one base away. A read error is likely, as this CDR3 ends without the conserved phenylalanine or tryptophan. In DNA form, the CDR3 reads TGTGCCAGCAGCTTGGGGACATTCCAAGAGACCCAGTACTTG. It is translated as CASSLGTFQETQYL. The V call is TRBV7-2, the J call TRBJ2-5; possible D gene TRBD1, 6 bases. Trimming took 3 bases from V and 1 from J, leaving 9 bases between them. Germline-derived CDR1 and CDR2 are SGHTA and FQGNSA. The length of the CDR3 is 14 residues.

This clonotype has at least ten counts. The chain is built from TRBV2 and TRBJ2-7; D is unclear. The V end lost 6 bases, the J end lost 3 bases, and 15 bases lay between the germline ends. CDR3 length equals 14 residues. CDR1 SNHLY and CDR2 FYNNEI come from the germline V gene. The CDR3 DNA reads TGTGCCAGCAGACCAGGATCCGATATCTACGAGCAGTACTTC. The encoded protein is CASRPGSDIYEQYF.

Comment on this clonotype: The junction differs from germline at one of its ends, possibly a read error. The CDR3 here is CASSSPGPAANTPLHF. In nucleotides, the CDR3 is TGTGCCAGCAGTTCCCCTGGGCCTGCGGCTAATACACCCCTCCACTTT. V usage is TRBV28 and J usage is TRBJ1-6; D unresolved. The germline gives CDR1 MDHEN, CDR2 SYDVKM. The CDR3 is made up of 16 amino acids. Looking up the rest from reference TRBV28 and TRBJ1-6 gives the full variable domain: DVKVTQSSRYLVKRTGEKVFLECVQDMDHENMFWYRQDPGLGLRLIYFSYDVKMKEKGDIPEGYSVSREKKERFSLILESASTNQTSMYLCASSSPGPAANTPLHFGNGTRLTVT.

The V gene is TRBV7-9, the J gene TRBJ2-1; no reliable D call. Trimming left V 6 bases short and J 7 bases short, with 19 bases between. Germline V gene sequence: CDR1 SEHNR, CDR2 FQNEAQ (reference sequence). The CDR3 is 15 amino acids. CDR3 loop: CASRNPFLRENEQFF. The CDR3 bases are TGTGCCAGCAGAAATCCATTCTTAAGAGAAAATGAGCAGTTCTTC.

Worth noting for this clonotype: A clone one base away is much larger, so this may be a read error. The chain is built from TRBV20-1 and TRBJ2-7; 12 bases fit TRBD2. Per the germline V gene, CDR1 is DFQATT and CDR2 is SNEGSKA (reference sequence). This CDR3 is built from 14 residues. The CDR3 spells CSARGLAGAYEQNF. CDR3 DNA: TGCAGTGCTAGAGGACTAGCGGGAGCCTACGAGCAGAACTTC.

Note on this clonotype: A read error may produce the germline difference seen at one junction end. The J gene is TRBJ2-1, the V gene TRBV29-1, with 8 bases fitting TRBD2. Germline V gene lookup returns CDR1 SQVTM and CDR2 ANQGSEA. The CDR3 length is 14 residues. The CDR3 coding sequence is TGCAGCGTGTCCGTCCAGCGGGAGCCCAATGACCAGTTCTTC. Protein sequence: CSVSVQREPNDQFF.

About this clonotype: At one boundary the junction diverges from the germline segment, which might be a read error. The chain is built from TRBV12-3 or TRBV12-4 and TRBJ2-7; 9 nucleotides align to TRBD1. The length of the CDR3 is 15 residues. The CDR3 is CASSTPGQGAYEHYF. CDR3 coding DNA: TGTGCCAGCAGTACTCCGGGACAGGGCGCATACGAGCATTACTTC.

Remarks on this clonotype: This clone may be a read error of a much larger clone one base away. J is TRBJ1-4 and V is TRBV28; D gene uncertain. Trimming stripped 7 bases from V and 1 base from J, with 7 bases between. Germline assignment: CDR1 MDHEN and CDR2 SYDVKM. This CDR3 comprises 13 residues. The CDR3 spells CASMPQTNEKLFF. The CDR3 DNA is TGTGCCAGCATGCCCCAAACTAATGAAAAACTGTTTTTT.

Many counts were recorded for this clonotype. The V gene is TRBV5-1, the J gene TRBJ2-1, with TRBD2 identical over 12 bases. CDR1 and CDR2 from the germline V gene are SGHRS and YFSETQ. The V gene end was trimmed by 0 bases and the J gene end by 4 bases; junction bases not matched to a gene: 2. The CDR3 length is 16 residues. The CDR3 bases are TGCGCCAGCAGCTTGGGGCTAGCGGGAGGGTACAATGAGCAGTTCTTC. Translated: CASSLGLAGGYNEQFF.

Details on this clonotype: Since a much larger clone is just one base distant, this may be a read error. V gene TRBV2 combines with J gene TRBJ2-3, with D possibly matching TRBD2 (5 bases). The germline V gene encodes CDR1 SNHLY and CDR2 FYNNEI. CDR3 length: 14 amino acids. The CDR3 sequence: CASSGSPSRDTQYF. CDR3 nucleotide sequence: TGTGCCAGCAGCGGCAGCCCTAGCAGAGATACGCAGTATTTT.

Points on this clonotype: One base away lies a much larger clone, so this may be a sequencing read error. This chain uses TRBV20-1 with TRBJ2-5, with unresolved D. V gave up 5 bases and J gave up 4 bases, with 14 bases separating them. This CDR3 spans 13 amino acids. Germline V lookup: CDR1 DFQATT, CDR2 SNEGSKA (reference sequence). The CDR3 nucleotides read TGCAGTGCTCCCCTGCTAGGGCGAGAGACCCAGTACTTC. This translates into CSAPLLGRETQYF.

This chain uses TRBV19 with TRBJ2-3, with TRBD2 matching over 9 bases. This CDR3 region has 15 residues. V lost 7 bases and J lost 1; bases outside the gene matches: 6. From germline, CDR1 is LNHDA and CDR2 SQIVND (reference sequence). The DNA for the CDR3 is TGTGCCAGTACAGCGGTAGCGGGAGGCACAGATACGCAGTATTTT. Protein: CASTAVAGGTDTQYF.

With regard to this clonotype: A much larger clone sits a single nucleotide away, making a read error possible. V and J are TRBV20-1 and TRBJ2-7; D possibly corresponds to TRBD1 (6 bases). CDR1 DFQATT and CDR2 SNEGSKA come from the germline V gene (reference sequence). CDR3 length equals 16 residues. The CDR3 nucleotides are TGCAGTGCTAGAGATCAAGGTTTGGGCCAGGGGTACGATCAGTACTTC. Amino acids: CSARDQGLGQGYDQYF.

With respect to this clonotype: One junction end does not reproduce the germline sequence, and a read error may be involved. This sequence joins TRBV19 and TRBJ2-3; 10 nucleotides line up with TRBD1. The CDR3 sequence is 15 residues long. Germline CDR1 and CDR2: LNHDA and SQIVND (reference sequence). The CDR3 DNA reads TGTGCCATTAGTATTGGGACAGGGGTTCAAGATACGCAGTATTTT. It codes for CAISIGTGVQDTQYF.

In regard to this clonotype: It may be a read error: a sequence one base away is much more abundant. The chain is built from TRBV15 and TRBJ2-7; D remains ambiguous. V gave up 4 bases and J gave up 3 bases, with 13 bases separating them. CDR1 and CDR2 from the germline V gene are LNHNV and YYDKDF (reference sequence). The CDR3 covers 14 residues. Written as DNA, the CDR3 is TGTGCCACCAGCACTTGGGAATCGAGCTACGAGCAGTACTTC. Translation gives CATSTWESSYEQYF.